This T cell receptor beta chain originates from a study of blood T cell repertoires in COVID-19. Across the whole study: Researchers got acute and convalescent COVID-19 samples from the United States, Italy and Spain.

The V gene lost 2 bases and the J gene lost 0 bases, with 16 bases spanning the gap. From germline, CDR1 is KGHDR and CDR2 SFDVKD. There are 19 residues in the CDR3. Profiling relied on immunoSEQ multiplex PCR, and the TCRdb table lists in-frame clones only, not all of them. The table records 250,000 to 350,000 clones, 83% of them present only once. The rearrangement joins TRBV24-1 to TRBJ2-6; possible D gene TRBD2, 5 bases. This clonotype was sampled from a woman in her forties or fifties with acute or convalescent COVID-19. Material: peripheral blood. DNA of the CDR3: TGTGCCACCAGTGATTCCGGACTGTTAGGGCCCTCTGGGGCCAACGTCCTGACTTTC. The encoded protein is CATSDSGLLGPSGANVLTF.